This is a list of T cell receptor beta chains from one sample in a study of T cell responses to AZD1222 COVID-19 vaccine. Only in-frame clones appear in the TCRdb table, and some are missing; sequencing was by immunoSEQ multiplex PCR. The data contain tens of thousands of clones, approximately 85% of them seen just once; the ten biggest clones take up around 5.8%. The sequences come from peripheral blood, collected on day 0 of AZD1222 vaccination. These receptors were taken from an adult in good health. Both conserved end residues are part of each CDR3. D genes are given only for firm matches.

D gene	J gene	V gene	CDR3 protein
NA	TRBJ1-5	TRBV28	CASSSWTAQGRQPQHF
TRBD2	TRBJ2-7	TRBV27	CASSLFAGTSSYEQYF
NA	TRBJ1-1	TRBV30	CAWNTMNTEAFF
TRBD2	TRBJ2-7	TRBV5-6	CASSHRLAGGLYEQYF
NA	TRBJ2-4	TRBV30	CAFGLEGKNIQYF
NA	TRBJ2-1	TRBV7-3	CASSPLLGPGIEQFF
NA	TRBJ1-1	TRBV6-4	CASRADRLNTEAFF
NA	TRBJ2-2	TRBV27	CASSFLGQLRNTGELFF
TRBD1	TRBJ1-5	TRBV5-1	CASSQRTGEGQPQHF
TRBD1	TRBJ1-4	TRBV11-1	CASSRQGSTNEKLFF
TRBD1	TRBJ1-6	TRBV6-1	CASSERQGLALHF
NA	TRBJ1-1	TRBV9	CASSGGVGTEAFF
NA	TRBJ1-1	TRBV12-3/TRBV12-4	CASLLNTEAFF
TRBD1	TRBJ2-7	TRBV7-2	CASSLSVVPGGGYEQYF
NA	TRBJ1-6	TRBV18	CASSLRDGYNSPLHF
NA	TRBJ2-3	TRBV7-9	CASSKDVRGSTQYF
TRBD1	TRBJ1-2	TRBV19	CASRGDRESFNYGYTF
NA	TRBJ1-2	TRBV12-3/TRBV12-4	CASTTRGYGYTF
TRBD1	TRBJ2-3	TRBV28	CASSAPGQGVGADTQYF
TRBD1	TRBJ1-5	TRBV27	CASSQTGSGQPQHF
TRBD2	TRBJ2-2	TRBV7-2	CASSFPLAGGDTGELFF
TRBD2	TRBJ2-1	TRBV7-2	CASSLTGTSGLSVYNEQFF
NA	TRBJ2-7	TRBV5-1	CASSLRRGEQYF
NA	TRBJ1-2	TRBV24-1	CATSDTTPLGGDYGYTF
NA	TRBJ2-7	TRBV19	CASSTVPNYEQYF
NA	TRBJ1-2	TRBV6-5	CASSRGFNGYTF
TRBD2	TRBJ2-1	TRBV14	CASSQAPRAGGLDEQFF
NA	TRBJ2-1	TRBV2	CASSEAPYEQFF
NA	TRBJ1-1	TRBV28	CASRPTGNTEAFF
NA	TRBJ1-3	TRBV28	CASSLSGLGPGNTIYF
TRBD2	TRBJ2-1	TRBV28	CASSTYVAGGTYNEQFF
NA	TRBJ1-5	TRBV19	CASSMGIGYQPQHF
NA	TRBJ1-1	TRBV28	CASSFGGESMMNTEAFF
TRBD1	TRBJ1-4	TRBV28	CASSFPLPGTGSANEKLFF
NA	TRBJ2-4	TRBV19	CASSPTGTNIQYF
NA	TRBJ2-7	TRBV28	CASSLVLGDKWYF
TRBD1	TRBJ1-5	TRBV28	CASSRQGGQSQPQHF
NA	TRBJ2-2	TRBV7-2	CASSLDPTGELFF
TRBD1	TRBJ2-5	TRBV28	CASSLWTGIQETQYF
TRBD1	TRBJ2-2	TRBV7-9	CASSSRTGIAGELFF
TRBD1	TRBJ2-5	TRBV19	CASSIETGGSLETQYF
TRBD1	TRBJ2-7	TRBV5-3	CARSLRDRGYYEQYF
NA	TRBJ1-5	TRBV4-2	CASSQAGGFQPQHF
NA	TRBJ1-2	TRBV6-5	CASSLDGYTF